The 24 T cell receptor beta chains below all came from one sample that was sequenced in a study of shared clonotypes between healthy human individuals (dated by TCRdb to the early 2020s). The library was built by means of the immunoSEQ multiplex PCR assay. TCRdb's version of the immuneACCESS table is confined to in-frame rearrangements and falls short of the full clone set. An unresolved V gene accounts for under half of the shortfall where checked; the remainder is of unknown origin. This sample is represented by 700,000 or so clones; 55% to 75% of them were singletons. 1.8% of the sample rests with the top ten. The sequencing input was memory CD4+ T cells sorted from blood. The sample's cell subset or site, from its label and the paper: CD45RA-negative fraction. These receptors were taken from a young woman in good health.

The gene calls are TRBV6-4 and TRBJ2-7; perhaps TRBD2 as D (6 bases). Germline V gives CDR1 MRHNA, CDR2 SNTAGT. The CDR3 is 20 residues long. V lost 0 bases to trimming and J lost 6 bases, with 30 bases between them. The CDR3 here is CASSDSALQSGPLAGGEQYF. CDR3 in DNA: TGTGCCAGCAGTGACTCGGCTTTACAGTCTGGGCCTCTCGCCGGGGGCGAGCAGTACTTC.

This rearrangement joins TRBV10-2 to TRBJ1-2; D is undetermined. Trimming pared 6 bases from V and 4 bases from J, leaving 9 bases between. The CDR3 runs 12 residues. Germline CDR1 WSHSY, CDR2 SAAADI. The CDR3 coding sequence is TGCGCCAGCAGGTCAGACCGCTATGGCTACACCTTC. It is translated as CASRSDRYGYTF.

The chain carries TRBV28 and TRBJ2-2; 9 bases line up with TRBD2. In germline, CDR1 is MDHEN, CDR2 SYDVKM. The CDR3 has 21 amino acids. The trim removed 3 bases at V and 1 base at J, leaving 18 bases unmatched. CDR3 sequence reads: CASSLPHARLAGPKNTGELFF. The CDR3 DNA reads TGTGCCAGCAGTTTGCCGCATGCCAGGCTAGCGGGACCCAAGAACACCGGGGAGCTGTTTTTT.

The chain has TRBV28 and TRBJ1-5, with 9 bases matching TRBD1. This CDR3 is built from 18 residues. Looked up from germline, CDR1 is MDHEN and CDR2 is SYDVKM. V was pared by 2 bases and J by 0 bases, with 8 bases of the junction left unmatched. CDR3 bases: TGTGCCAGCAGTTTAGGAGCGGGACAGGGTTATAGCAATCAGCCCCAGCATTTT. This gives the protein CASSLGAGQGYSNQPQHF.

This clone showed up just a few times. The rearrangement joins TRBV6-1 to TRBJ1-5, with unresolved D. The ends were cut back, 4 bases at V and 5 bases at J, with 9 bases in the middle. The CDR3 is 13 amino acids. The germline CDR1 and CDR2 sequences are MNHNS and SASEGT. In DNA form, the CDR3 reads TGTGCCAGCAGTGTCGGCGGGCATCAGCCCCAGCATTTT. Translation gives CASSVGGHQPQHF.

The chain recombines TRBV11-2 with TRBJ2-1; possible D gene TRBD1, 5 bases. Germline CDR1 reads SGHAT; CDR2 reads FQNNGV. The CDR3 covers 15 residues. The germline V and J ends were trimmed by 5 bases and 6 bases, with 17 bases remaining between them. This chain's CDR3 is CASSPQLRQTNEQFF. The CDR3 nucleotides read TGTGCCAGCAGCCCCCAACTTCGACAGACCAATGAGCAGTTCTTC.

J is TRBJ2-7 and V is TRBV5-4; no reliable D call. Germline assignment: CDR1 SGHNT and CDR2 YYREEE (reference sequence). The CDR3 length is 13 residues. V dropped 6 bases and J dropped 3 bases, with 13 bases sitting between them. CDR3 loop: CASILGWDYEQYF. In nucleotides, the CDR3 is TGTGCCAGCATCCTGGGTTGGGACTACGAGCAGTACTTC.

The rearrangement uses TRBV5-4 and TRBJ1-2, with D maybe TRBD1 (5 bases). Germline CDR1 SGHNT, CDR2 YYREEE (reference sequence). The CDR3 length is 15 residues. V gave up 4 bases and J gave up 2 bases, with 15 bases separating them. In DNA form, the CDR3 reads TGTGCCAGCAGCCCAAGCTGGGGCAAGAACTATGGCTACACCTTC. Protein: CASSPSWGKNYGYTF.

This sequence joins TRBV7-9 and TRBJ2-4, with TRBD2 identical over 7 bases. The V and J ends lost 1 base and 8 bases, in that order; junction bases with no gene match: 5. CDR1 is SEHNR and CDR2 is FQNEAQ in the germline V gene (reference sequence). This CDR3 is built from 14 residues. This CDR3 is CASSLVEGGDIQYF. In DNA form, the CDR3 reads TGTGCCAGCAGCTTAGTAGAGGGAGGGGACATTCAGTACTTC.

The rearrangement links TRBV4-1 to TRBJ2-7, with D possibly matching TRBD1 (6 bases). The germline V and J ends were trimmed by 1 base and 3 bases, with 16 bases remaining between them. This CDR3 region has 16 residues. Germline lookup yields CDR1 MGHRA and CDR2 YSYEKL. CDR3 DNA: TGCGCCAGCAGCCAAGGAGGGGGTGACAAGGACTACGAGCAGTACTTC. Residues: CASSQGGGDKDYEQYF.

This clone was counted between two and nine times. Other DNA sequences in the same sample also yield this CDR3. This sequence joins TRBV7-2 and TRBJ2-3; D gene uncertain. Germline CDR1 reads SGHTA; CDR2 reads FQGNSA. V gave up 5 bases and J gave up 5 bases, with 8 bases separating them. This CDR3 has 12 amino acids. For the CDR3, the DNA is TGTGCCAGCAGCCACTACGGAGATACGCAGTATTTT. This codes for CASSHYGDTQYF.

The V and J genes are TRBV11-2 and TRBJ2-7; D is uncertain. This CDR3 spans 14 amino acids. V was clipped by 1 base and J by 3 bases, with 10 bases between them. Germline V gene lookup returns CDR1 SGHAT and CDR2 FQNNGV. The CDR3 spells CASSLGQSLYEQYF. CDR3 in DNA: TGTGCCAGCAGCTTAGGGCAGAGCCTCTACGAGCAGTACTTC.

The chain joins TRBV7-2 to TRBJ2-3; D is possibly TRBD2 (5 bases). Germline CDR1 is SGHTA and CDR2 is FQGNSA. The CDR3 is 16 amino acids. Trimming removed 6 bases from V and 4 bases from J, with 20 bases in between. The CDR3 bases are TGTGCCAGCAGGGGAACTAGATCTGTAATGCCAGATACGCAGTATTTT. Protein product: CASRGTRSVMPDTQYF.

Written as DNA, the CDR3 is TGCGCCAGCAGCTTGGTCCGGGACAGCAGCACAGATACGCAGTATTTT. Its translation: CASSLVRDSSTDTQYF. The rearrangement links TRBV5-1 to TRBJ2-3, with TRBD1 matching over 7 bases. Germline lookup yields CDR1 SGHRS and CDR2 YFSETQ. The trim removed 0 bases at V and 0 bases at J, leaving 4 bases unmatched. The CDR3 totals 16 residues.

The rearrangement links TRBV25-1 to TRBJ2-3; TRBD2 is a possible D gene (5 bases). The V gene lost 3 bases and the J gene lost 2 bases, with 9 bases spanning the gap. The germline CDR1 and CDR2 sequences are MGHDK and SYGVNS. The CDR3 extends over 14 amino acids. The CDR3 protein is CASSEPGFTDTQYF. DNA of the CDR3: TGTGCCAGCAGTGAGCCGGGGTTCACAGATACGCAGTATTTT.

The chain links TRBV29-1 to TRBJ2-3; 13 bases fit TRBD2. The germline CDR1 and CDR2 sequences are SQVTM and ANQGSEA. The CDR3 is made up of 14 amino acids. V trimming: 6 bases; J trimming: 6 bases; junction bases outside the gene matches: 6. The chain's CDR3 is CSVAGTSGKDTQYF. In nucleotides, the CDR3 is TGCAGCGTCGCCGGGACTAGCGGGAAGGATACGCAGTATTTT.

This clone has just a few counts. V is TRBV2 and J is TRBJ2-7, with 16 bases matching TRBD2. In germline, CDR1 is SNHLY, CDR2 FYNNEI. The CDR3 runs to 20 residues. The V and J ends lost 6 bases and 3 bases, in that order; junction bases with no gene match: 17. The chain's CDR3 is CASSYSRSGLAGGSIYEQYF. The CDR3 DNA follows: TGTGCCAGCAGCTACTCCCGCTCGGGACTAGCGGGGGGGTCCATCTACGAGCAGTACTTC.

In this sample, this clone turned up once. In the same sample, other DNA sequences code for this CDR3. The chain carries TRBV18 and TRBJ2-3, with D possibly being TRBD1 (8 bases). Looked up from germline, CDR1 is KGHSH and CDR2 is LQKENI. The V end lost 3 bases, the J end lost 4 bases, and 14 bases lay between the germline ends. The CDR3 spans 15 residues. The CDR3 spells CASSPGQGGSDTQYF. The CDR3, as DNA: TGTGCCAGCTCACCCGGACAGGGAGGGTCAGATACGCAGTATTTT.

As for this clone: A far larger clone is a single base away, which makes a read error likely. This chain connects TRBV6-6 to TRBJ1-5; D is ambiguous. Germline V gives CDR1 MNHNY, CDR2 SVGAGI (reference sequence). The CDR3 has 13 residues. Trimming took 2 bases from V and 4 from J, leaving 6 bases between them. The chain's CDR3 is CASSYVQNQPQHF. CDR3 DNA: TGTGCCAGCAGTTACGTGCAGAATCAGCCCCAGCATTTT.

This clone came up once. V is TRBV7-8 and J is TRBJ2-1; 7 positions agree with TRBD1. Trimming cost V 5 bases and J 0 bases; bases outside gene matches: 4. Germline-derived CDR1 and CDR2 are SGHVS and FQNEAQ. CDR3 size: 15 residues. The CDR3 DNA reads TGTGCCAGCAGCCGCCAGGGGGACTCCTACAATGAGCAGTTCTTC. Protein product: CASSRQGDSYNEQFF. The full variable domain, rest sourced from reference TRBV7-8 and TRBJ2-1, is GAGVSQSPRYKVAKRGQDVALRCDPISGHVSLFWYQQALGQGPEFLTYFQNEAQLDKSGLPSDRFFAERPEGSVSTLKIQRTQQEDSAVYLCASSRQGDSYNEQFFGPGTRLTVL.

The chain couples TRBV5-4 to TRBJ2-2; 12 bases map to TRBD2. This CDR3 contains 16 residues. CDR1 is SGHNT, CDR2 YYREEE, per germline (reference sequence). V lost 2 bases and J lost 4; bases outside the gene matches: 3. The CDR3 DNA reads TGTGCCAGCAGCTTCGGACTAGCGGGACTCACCGGGGAGCTGTTTTTT. Its translation: CASSFGLAGLTGELFF.

This chain links TRBV5-1 with TRBJ1-5; TRBD1 might be the D (5 bases). CDR3 size: 14 residues. CDR1 and CDR2 from the germline V gene are SGHRS and YFSETQ. The V end was cut by 0 bases, the J end by 6 bases, with 10 bases between. The CDR3 reads CASSLERGGQPQHF. The CDR3 DNA follows: TGCGCCAGCAGCTTGGAAAGGGGAGGTCAGCCCCAGCATTTT.

As for this clone: A far bigger clonotype differs at one base, so this is likely a read error. The chain links TRBV15 to TRBJ1-1; a weak D match, TRBD1 (6 bases). The CDR3 extends over 13 amino acids. CDR1 and CDR2 from the germline V gene are LNHNV and YYDKDF (reference sequence). V lost 0 bases, J lost 6 bases, and 8 bases lay in between. For the CDR3, the DNA is TGTGCCACCAGCAGAGATCGGGGGCCTGAAGCTTTCTTT. It is translated as CATSRDRGPEAFF.

The gene calls are TRBV2 and TRBJ1-3; D is unclear. V was shortened by 5 bases and J by 9 bases, with 8 bases between the two germline ends. The germline CDR1 and CDR2 sequences are SNHLY and FYNNEI. The CDR3 has 11 amino acids. The chain's CDR3 is CASSPLSTIYF. The CDR3 DNA is TGTGCCAGCAGTCCCTTGAGCACCATATATTTT.